The rows below give T cell receptor beta chains drawn from one sample of a study of radiotherapy plus CTLA-4 blockade in lung cancer. This table comes from immunoSEQ multiplex PCR, and its TCRdb copy is limited to in-frame clones, with some not included. The sample lists over 100,000 clones, 81% occurring once. This specimen was peripheral blood, taken from a patient treated with radiotherapy plus ipilimumab. Source of these receptors: a human donor with non-small cell lung cancer that progressed on radiotherapy plus ipilimumab. Some clones in this sample may be carry-over from other donors' samples. Each CDR3 is given with its conserved first and last residue. Fields, in order: J gene, CDR3 length, clone size, D gene, V gene, CDR3 DNA, CDR3 protein. The D gene is left open where the match is weak. Where a row states a size, it is once, few, many or the class of an expanded clone; other rows omit it.

J gene: TRBJ2-1; CDR3 length: 16; clone size: .; D gene: TRBD2; V gene: TRBV11-2; CDR3 DNA: TGTGCCAGCAGCTCCCCTAAGCGGGGGGAAAACAATGAGCAGTTCTTC; CDR3 protein: CASSSPKRGENNEQFF
J gene: TRBJ1-6; CDR3 length: 15; clone size: .; D gene: .; V gene: TRBV6-5; CDR3 DNA: TGTGCCAGCAGAACCGTATTATCCTATAATTCACCCCTCCACTTT; CDR3 protein: CASRTVLSYNSPLHF
J gene: TRBJ2-7; CDR3 length: 14; clone size: .; D gene: .; V gene: TRBV27; CDR3 DNA: TGTGCCAGCAGTTTTAGTAAGGGGTCCCACGAGCAGTACTTC; CDR3 protein: CASSFSKGSHEQYF
J gene: TRBJ2-2; CDR3 length: 15; clone size: .; D gene: .; V gene: TRBV7-3; CDR3 DNA: TGTGCCAGCAGCCCAACGTACGGACAGACCGGGGAGCTGTTTTTT; CDR3 protein: CASSPTYGQTGELFF
J gene: TRBJ2-3; CDR3 length: 15; clone size: .; D gene: .; V gene: TRBV9; CDR3 DNA: TGTGCCAGCAGCGGGAACGGGAACAGGGCAGATACGCAGTATTTT; CDR3 protein: CASSGNGNRADTQYF
J gene: TRBJ2-7; CDR3 length: 15; clone size: few; D gene: .; V gene: TRBV6-5; CDR3 DNA: TGTGCCAGCACCTACGGGGGCAGCCAGTCCTACGAGCAGTACTTC; CDR3 protein: CASTYGGSQSYEQYF
J gene: TRBJ1-2; CDR3 length: 13; clone size: .; D gene: .; V gene: TRBV14; CDR3 DNA: TGTGCCAGCAGCCCTAGGACAGACTATGGCTACACCTTC; CDR3 protein: CASSPRTDYGYTF
J gene: TRBJ1-2; CDR3 length: 12; clone size: .; D gene: .; V gene: TRBV5-1; CDR3 DNA: TGCGCCAGCCATGACACGGACTATGGCTACACCTTC; CDR3 protein: CASHDTDYGYTF
J gene: TRBJ2-7; CDR3 length: 14; clone size: .; D gene: .; V gene: TRBV6-1; CDR3 DNA: TGTGCCAGCAGTGAAAGTTACGGAGACTACGAGCAGTACTTC; CDR3 protein: CASSESYGDYEQYF
J gene: TRBJ1-2; CDR3 length: 12; clone size: .; D gene: .; V gene: TRBV28; CDR3 DNA: TGTGCCAGCAGTTTTAACATTTATGGCTACACCTTC; CDR3 protein: CASSFNIYGYTF
J gene: TRBJ1-6; CDR3 length: 16; clone size: .; D gene: .; V gene: TRBV5-1; CDR3 DNA: TGCGCCAGCAGCTTGGAGGCGGCCGTCATGCCTTCACCCCTCCACTTT; CDR3 protein: CASSLEAAVMPSPLHF
J gene: TRBJ1-2; CDR3 length: 12; clone size: few; D gene: .; V gene: TRBV6-5; CDR3 DNA: TGTGCCAGCACTTCCTTCGGGTACGGCTACACCTTC; CDR3 protein: CASTSFGYGYTF
J gene: TRBJ2-3; CDR3 length: 16; clone size: .; D gene: TRBD2; V gene: TRBV7-2; CDR3 DNA: TGTGCCAGCAGCCTGCGAGCGGGGGGAAGTGAAGATACGCAGTATTTT; CDR3 protein: CASSLRAGGSEDTQYF
J gene: TRBJ2-3; CDR3 length: 15; clone size: .; D gene: .; V gene: TRBV23-1; CDR3 DNA: TGCGCCAGCAGTTACCAGGGACGGGACACAGATACGCAGTATTTT; CDR3 protein: CASSYQGRDTDTQYF
J gene: TRBJ2-7; CDR3 length: 13; clone size: .; D gene: TRBD1; V gene: TRBV18; CDR3 DNA: TGTGCCAGCTCGTCCGACAGGGGGACCGAGCAGTACTTC; CDR3 protein: CASSSDRGTEQYF
J gene: TRBJ1-1; CDR3 length: 14; clone size: .; D gene: TRBD1; V gene: TRBV2; CDR3 DNA: TGTGTCAGCAGTTTACAGGGGGCGAACACTGAAGCTTTCTTT; CDR3 protein: CVSSLQGANTEAFF
J gene: TRBJ1-2; CDR3 length: 15; clone size: .; D gene: .; V gene: TRBV7-9; CDR3 DNA: TGTGCCAGCAGCTTAGGTGGAACCCCCAACTATGGCTACACCTTC; CDR3 protein: CASSLGGTPNYGYTF
J gene: TRBJ2-7; CDR3 length: 14; clone size: .; D gene: .; V gene: TRBV10-3; CDR3 DNA: TGTGCCATCAGTGAGTCTTTACCGAGATACGAGCAGTACTTC; CDR3 protein: CAISESLPRYEQYF
J gene: TRBJ1-1; CDR3 length: 16; clone size: .; D gene: .; V gene: TRBV5-1; CDR3 DNA: TGCGCCAGCAGCCCAGGGAGGGTTGGGGTAAACACTGAAGCTTTCTTT; CDR3 protein: CASSPGRVGVNTEAFF
J gene: TRBJ2-3; CDR3 length: 14; clone size: once; D gene: .; V gene: TRBV7-8; CDR3 DNA: TGTGCCAGCAGCCTTGGAGGGAACACAGATACGCAGTATTTT; CDR3 protein: CASSLGGNTDTQYF
J gene: TRBJ2-3; CDR3 length: 12; clone size: .; D gene: .; V gene: TRBV6-1; CDR3 DNA: TGCCTGACAGTGACTAGCACAGATACGCAGTATTTT; CDR3 protein: CLTVTSTDTQYF
J gene: TRBJ2-1; CDR3 length: 16; clone size: .; D gene: TRBD2; V gene: TRBV5-1; CDR3 DNA: TGCGCCAGCAGTCGTAGCGGGGGGGTAGATTCCGATGAGCAGTTCTTC; CDR3 protein: CASSRSGGVDSDEQFF
J gene: TRBJ2-5; CDR3 length: 18; clone size: .; D gene: TRBD2; V gene: TRBV5-1; CDR3 DNA: TGCGCCAGCAGCTTGGGAGGGCTGCCGGGACTAGCAGCGGAGACCCAGTACTTC; CDR3 protein: CASSLGGLPGLAAETQYF
J gene: TRBJ2-3; CDR3 length: 14; clone size: .; D gene: .; V gene: TRBV11-1; CDR3 DNA: TGTGCCAGCAGCTTAGTGGCTTACACAGATACGCAGTATTTT; CDR3 protein: CASSLVAYTDTQYF
J gene: TRBJ1-1; CDR3 length: 15; clone size: once; D gene: .; V gene: TRBV4-3; CDR3 DNA: TGCGCCAGCAGCCAAGATAGGACTTCGAGCACTGAAGCTTTCTTT; CDR3 protein: CASSQDRTSSTEAFF
J gene: TRBJ2-5; CDR3 length: 15; clone size: .; D gene: .; V gene: TRBV9; CDR3 DNA: TGTGCCAGCAGCGTAGGTTCGGGGATGGGGGAGACCCAGTACTTC; CDR3 protein: CASSVGSGMGETQYF
J gene: TRBJ1-5; CDR3 length: 13; clone size: .; D gene: .; V gene: TRBV30; CDR3 DNA: TGTGCCTGGAGTCAGGGACGGAATCAGCCCCAGCATTTT; CDR3 protein: CAWSQGRNQPQHF
J gene: TRBJ2-2; CDR3 length: 14; clone size: few; D gene: .; V gene: TRBV6-5; CDR3 DNA: TGTGCCAGCAGTGAAAGCTCGGACACCGGGGAGCTGTTTTTT; CDR3 protein: CASSESSDTGELFF
J gene: TRBJ1-6; CDR3 length: 13; clone size: .; D gene: .; V gene: TRBV7-2; CDR3 DNA: TGTGCCAGCAGCTTAGATGTGGCAGGGACCCTCCACTTT; CDR3 protein: CASSLDVAGTLHF